The 25 T cell receptor beta chains in this list originate from one sample, sequenced in a study of cytomegalovirus exposure and HLA in healthy donors. In the PCR, 60 Vbeta and 13 Jbeta primers were used. The method was immunoSEQ multiplex PCR; TCRdb's version includes in-frame clones alone and lacks a portion of them. The data hold some 150,000 clones, with 65% to 80% observed a single time. Material for sequencing was PBMCs. These receptors were obtained from a male donor in good health and CMV-seronegative.

The chain links TRBV7-8 to TRBJ2-5; 8 bases are a match to TRBD2. The J segment lost 3 bases and the V segment lost 4 bases, leaving 10 bases of the junction unmatched. Germline V gene data show CDR1 as SGHVS and CDR2 as FQNEAQ. This CDR3 is built from 16 residues. The CDR3 DNA reads as TGTGCCAGCAGCTGGCGGGCTAGCGGGTCGAAAGAGACCCAGTACTTC. Amino acids: CASSWRASGSKETQYF.

The chain joins TRBV6-5 to TRBJ1-1; D unresolved. V lost 7 bases to trimming and J lost 2 bases, with 11 bases between them. Germline V gene data show CDR1 as MNHEY and CDR2 as SVGAGI. This CDR3 is built from 13 residues. CDR3 amino acids: CASTIPGNTEAFF. The CDR3 nucleotides are TGTGCCAGCACCATTCCGGGAAACACTGAAGCTTTCTTT.

This clone was seen only once. J is TRBJ1-5 and V is TRBV30, with unresolved D. The ends were cut back, 6 bases at V and 2 bases at J, with 11 bases in the middle. Germline CDR1 reads GTSNPN; CDR2 reads SVGIG (reference sequence). The CDR3 covers 13 residues. CDR3: CACRGSGNQPQHF. The CDR3 nucleotides are TGTGCCTGTCGGGGTAGTGGCAATCAGCCCCAGCATTTT.

This chain connects TRBV6-1 to TRBJ2-3; 9 bases fit TRBD1. CDR1 is MNHNS and CDR2 is SASEGT in the germline V gene. The V gene end was trimmed by 7 bases and the J gene end by 3 bases; junction bases not matched to a gene: 8. The length of the CDR3 is 15 residues. CDR3 in amino acids: CASTGQGIWTDTQYF. CDR3 in DNA: TGTGCCAGCACCGGACAGGGGATATGGACAGATACGCAGTATTTT.

The DNA for the CDR3 is TGTGCCAGCAGCTCATATAGCGGGGAGAAGTACCAAGAGACCCAGTACTTC. Protein sequence: CASSSYSGEKYQETQYF. This chain uses TRBV13 with TRBJ2-5; the match to TRBD2 covers 8 bases. The ends lost 4 bases at V and 0 bases at J; junction bases unmatched: 10. CDR3 length equals 17 residues. The germline gives CDR1 PRHDT, CDR2 FYEKMQ (reference sequence). Based on the CDR3 plus reference TRBV13 and TRBJ2-5, the full variable domain is AAGVIQSPRHLIKEKRETATLKCYPIPRHDTVYWYQQGPGQDPQFLISFYEKMQSDKGSIPDRFSAQQFSDYHSELNMSSLELGDSALYFCASSSYSGEKYQETQYFGPGTRLLVL.

This rearrangement joins TRBV5-1 to TRBJ2-5, with D unclear. Germline lookup yields CDR1 SGHRS and CDR2 YFSETQ. Trimming took off 0 bases at V and 4 bases at J, with 16 bases between the two ends. The CDR3 is made up of 16 amino acids. The CDR3 loop reads CASSLGAIRLGETQYF. DNA for the CDR3: TGCGCCAGCAGCTTGGGGGCGATCCGCCTTGGAGAGACCCAGTACTTC.

The chain uses TRBV27 and TRBJ2-1; 7 bases are a match to TRBD1. The ends lost 1 base at V and 9 bases at J; junction bases unmatched: 9. The CDR3 length is 15 residues. Germline V gene data show CDR1 as MNHEY and CDR2 as SMNVEV (reference sequence). CDR3 DNA: TGTGCCAGCAGTTTATTAGGGACAGAAGCCCGTGAGCAGTTCTTC. Its protein product is CASSLLGTEAREQFF.

This clone appeared a few times. V gene TRBV7-3 combines with J gene TRBJ2-4; TRBD1 matches at 10 bases. This CDR3 is built from 15 residues. Germline assignment: CDR1 SGHTA and CDR2 FQGTGA. Trimming cost V 5 bases and J 6 bases; bases outside gene matches: 7. The CDR3 nucleotides read TGTGCCAGCAGCCCTCAGACAGGGGGCTCAAACATTCAGTACTTC. Translation gives CASSPQTGGSNIQYF.

The chain links TRBV7-8 to TRBJ2-1; the D gene is possibly TRBD2 (7 bases). From germline, CDR1 is SGHVS and CDR2 FQNEAQ. V lost 4 bases and J 7 bases, leaving 14 bases between the germline ends. This CDR3 is 14 amino acids long. CDR3 DNA sequence: TGTGCCAGCAGCTCCCTGCGGGGGCGGAATGAGCAGTTCTTC. Protein sequence: CASSSLRGRNEQFF.

This chain links TRBV4-1 with TRBJ2-3; no clear D gene. There are 16 residues in the CDR3. Germline values: CDR1 MGHRA, CDR2 YSYEKL. Trimming shortened V by 1 base and J by 0 bases, and 11 bases separated the two germline ends. In DNA, the CDR3 is TGCGCCAGCAGCCAAGGTTCAGGCTCTAGCACAGATACGCAGTATTTT. It encodes CASSQGSGSSTDTQYF.

This chain connects TRBV7-2 to TRBJ1-5; D is unclear. The ends were cut back, 8 bases at V and 9 bases at J, with 20 bases in the middle. CDR3 length: 14 amino acids. Germline V CDR1 and CDR2: SGHTA, FQGNSA. This CDR3 reads CASSLRRESGPQHF. CDR3 in DNA: TGTGCCAGCTCCCTCCGCCGGGAATCGGGGCCCCAGCATTTT.

V and J are TRBV27 and TRBJ2-5; no firm D call. The CDR3 runs to 13 residues. Trimming took off 3 bases at V and 5 bases at J, with 10 bases between the two ends. The germline V gene has CDR1 MNHEY and CDR2 SMNVEV (reference sequence). CDR3 bases: TGTGCCAGCAGTTTGAGGCGACGGGAGACCCAGTACTTC. Protein sequence: CASSLRRRETQYF.

J is TRBJ1-1 and V is TRBV11-2; D is uncertain. The CDR3 extends over 12 amino acids. Trimming removed 4 bases from V and 2 bases from J, with 5 bases in between. Germline CDR1 and CDR2: SGHAT and FQNNGV. The CDR3 sequence is CASSSYNTEAFF. The CDR3 DNA reads as TGTGCCAGCAGCTCCTATAACACTGAAGCTTTCTTT.

This clone was detected once. J is TRBJ1-2 and V is TRBV7-8; D is ambiguous. The CDR3 is 12 amino acids. V was clipped by 5 bases and J by 13 bases, with 17 bases between them. Germline lookup yields CDR1 SGHVS and CDR2 FQNEAQ. The CDR3 region is CASSPHNQASTF. DNA of the CDR3: TGTGCCAGCAGCCCCCATAACCAAGCGAGCACCTTC.

V and J are TRBV18 and TRBJ1-4; weak D call: TRBD1 (5 bases). Germline loops: CDR1 KGHSH, CDR2 LQKENI. The CDR3 contains 15 residues. Trimming removed 6 bases at V and 4 bases at J, with 15 bases between. The chain's CDR3 is CASSPSYRSNEKLFF. CDR3 coding DNA: TGTGCCAGCTCCCCTTCGTACAGGAGTAATGAAAAACTGTTTTTT.

V gene TRBV12-2 combines with J gene TRBJ2-5; TRBD2, the D gene given by the table, was not confirmed from the DNA. TRBV12-2 is a documented pseudogene. This CDR3 contains 16 residues. CDR3 bases: TGTGCAAGTCGCGTAGGACTAGCGGGAGGTCCGGAGACCCAGTACTTC. Protein: CASRVGLAGGPETQYF.

DNA of the CDR3: TGTGCCAGCAGCCCCGGCGGGACAGCCTCCTACGAGCAGTACTTC. This encodes CASSPGGTASYEQYF. This chain links TRBV25-1 with TRBJ2-7; a possible D gene is TRBD1 (7 bases). V was cut by 6 bases and J by 0 bases, with 15 bases left in between. Germline V gene sequence: CDR1 MGHDK, CDR2 SYGVNS. The CDR3 covers 15 residues.

V gene TRBV7-2 combines with J gene TRBJ2-3, with TRBD2 matching 7 bases. Germline V lookup: CDR1 SGHTA, CDR2 FQGNSA. V lost 1 base, J lost 5 bases, and 9 bases stayed unmatched. The CDR3 covers 16 residues. The CDR3 nucleotides are TGTGCCAGCAGCTTAGGATGGGCGGGAGTTTTAGATACGCAGTATTTT. Protein: CASSLGWAGVLDTQYF. Full variable domain (outside the CDR3, taken from reference TRBV7-2 and TRBJ2-3): GAGVSQSPSNKVTEKGKDVELRCDPISGHTALYWYRQSLGQGLEFLIYFQGNSAPDKSGLPSDRFSAERTGGSVSTLTIQRTQQEDSAVYLCASSLGWAGVLDTQYFGPGTRLTVL.

In its sample, this clone was seen once. CDR3 protein: CASSLGGNSYEQYF. DNA for the CDR3: TGCGCCAGCAGCTTGGGTGGCAACTCCTACGAGCAGTACTTC. V usage is TRBV5-1 and J usage is TRBJ2-7; unclear D gene. In germline, CDR1 is SGHRS, CDR2 YFSETQ. The CDR3 sequence is 14 residues long. Between the trimmed V and J ends, which lost 0 bases and 0 bases, there was a span of 7 bases. Filled out from reference TRBV5-1 and TRBJ2-7, the complete variable domain reads KAGVTQTPRYLIKTRGQQVTLSCSPISGHRSVSWYQQTPGQGLQFLFEYFSETQRNKGNFPGRFSGRQFSNSRSEMNVSTLELGDSALYLCASSLGGNSYEQYFGPGTRLTVT.

This clone was detected only once. J is TRBJ2-5 and V is TRBV29-1; D is perhaps TRBD1 (6 bases). V lost 6 bases to trimming and J lost 2 bases, with 16 bases between them. Per germline, CDR1 SQVTM and CDR2 ANQGSEA. The CDR3 is 14 amino acids. The CDR3 DNA follows: TGCAGCGTCGCAAGGGGGATCGGGCAAGAGACCCAGTACTTC. Its translation is CSVARGIGQETQYF.

CDR3 DNA sequence: TGCGCCAGCAGTGAAGGGACAGGGGGGTCCTATGGCTACACCTTC. This gives the protein CASSEGTGGSYGYTF. The chain recombines TRBV10-2 with TRBJ1-2, with 11 positions matching TRBD1. This CDR3 is built from 15 residues. Trimming took 3 bases from V and 4 from J; bases not matched to a gene: 4. Germline values: CDR1 WSHSY, CDR2 SAAADI.

The J gene is TRBJ2-5, the V gene TRBV5-1; 9 bases line up with TRBD2. The CDR3 length is 14 residues. Per the germline V gene, CDR1 is SGHRS and CDR2 is YFSETQ. V shed 8 bases and J 3 bases; nucleotides not matched to a gene: 8. CDR3 nucleotide sequence: TGCGCCAGTTGTTGGGCTAGCGGGAAAGAGACCCAGTACTTC. Translated, it gives CASCWASGKETQYF.

The chain carries TRBV9 and TRBJ1-1, with unresolved D. V was shortened by 0 bases and J by 6 bases, with 12 bases between the two germline ends. The CDR3 runs 14 residues. Germline loops: CDR1 SGDLS, CDR2 YYNGEE. CDR3 DNA: TGTGCCAGCAGCGTAGCGGTAGCCGGGGCTGAAGCTTTCTTT. It yields the protein CASSVAVAGAEAFF. Complete variable domain (other parts from reference TRBV9 and TRBJ1-1): DSGVTQTPKHLITATGQRVTLRCSPRSGDLSVYWYQQSLDQGLQFLIQYYNGEERAKGNILERFSAQQFPDLHSELNLSSLELGDSALYFCASSVAVAGAEAFFGQGTRLTVV.

The CDR3 sequence is CASRGSGTGVHEQYF. CDR3 nucleotide sequence: TGTGCCAGCAGGGGGTCCGGGACAGGGGTCCACGAGCAGTACTTC. This sequence joins TRBV11-2 and TRBJ2-7; 10 nucleotides match TRBD1. CDR1 is SGHAT, CDR2 FQNNGV, per germline. After removal of 6 bases from V and 5 bases from J, the junction contained 10 bases not matched to a gene. This CDR3 region has 15 residues.

The chain joins TRBV10-3 to TRBJ1-5, with TRBD1 as a possible D gene (5 bases). The germline CDR1 and CDR2 sequences are ENHRY and SYGVKD. There are 16 residues in the CDR3. V gave up 8 bases and J gave up 3 bases, with 20 bases separating them. DNA of the CDR3: TGTGCCATCGCGGAGGACCATGGGGGGGACAATCAGCCCCAGCATTTT. This sequence encodes CAIAEDHGGDNQPQHF.